This T cell receptor beta chain was captured in a study of T cells expressing NK-cell markers. At the level of the study: It was from sorted CD3+CD56+NKG2C+, CD3+CD56+NKG2C- and CD3+CD56-NKG2C+ T cells that TCR beta repertoires came. Eight donors were sequenced, seven testing HCMV-seropositive and one testing seronegative.

TCR beta libraries carry UMIs added by 5'RACE template switching. TCRdb re-called the 5' RACE reads; one entry per CDR3 protein, DNA not given. Its table records about 170,000 distinct CDR3 sequences. Points on this clonotype: The antigen is unknown.

General study results and limits: These same clonotypes (in a few donors) also led the CD3+CD56-NKG2C+ fraction.

The CDR3 runs 13 residues. What was sequenced was blood T cells: a sorted CD56 or NKG2C T cell subset, CD4+ or CD8+ T cells, or bulk PBMC T cells (not recorded which). This rearrangement joins TRBV12-3 or TRBV12-4 to TRBJ2-1. The source is a man aged 18 to 69 in good health. This CDR3 reads CASSLATTDEQFF.